Described below is a single T cell receptor beta chain sequence and its context. The antigen remains undetermined. Generated by immunoSEQ multiplex PCR, the TCRdb table keeps only in-frame clones and is missing some. The sample records fewer than 850,000 clones, roughly 88% being singletons. After removal of 0 bases from V and 3 bases from J, the junction contained 5 bases not matched to a gene. The CDR3 has 16 amino acids. Germline V CDR1 and CDR2: MNHNS, SASEGT. The sample is drawn from a study of shared clonotypes between healthy human individuals. Overall study findings and caveats: Despite large depth, rarefaction showed incomplete sorted-subset sequencing.

Material for sequencing was memory CD8+ T cells from PBMCs. Indicated subset: CD45RO+ cells pooled with CCR7-negative TemRA cells. The chain combines TRBV6-1 with TRBJ2-4; 7 bases line up with TRBD2. The receptor was derived from a man between 18 and 35 years old in good health. Some clones in this sample may be carry-over from other donors' samples. The CDR3 sequence: CASSEARGNLKNIQYF. DNA for the CDR3: TGTGCCAGCAGTGAAGCGCGGGGGAACCTCAAAAACATTCAGTACTTC.